A selection of T cell receptor beta chains follows, all from one sample in a study of CD8+ T cells in alopecia areata. Libraries were prepared by immunoSEQ multiplex PCR; TCRdb keeps only in-frame clonotypes and omits some of them. Of hundreds of thousands of clones listed, around 64% are singletons. The material sequenced was CD4+ T cells sorted from blood, taken around week 54, from a patient treated with tofacitinib. Receptor source: a human donor with alopecia areata. CDR3s include the opening cysteine and the closing phenylalanine or tryptophan. The order of the fields is V gene, clone size, J gene, D gene, CDR3 protein, CDR3 DNA. The D gene is left open where the match is weak. Clone size is shown for a subset of rows, as once, few, many or a class of expanded clone.

>TRBV25-1|few|TRBJ1-5|NA
CASSEVGGQPQHF
TGTGCCAGCAGTGAGGTCGGAGGTCAGCCCCAGCATTTT
>TRBV15|NA|TRBJ2-1|NA
CATSAGSSYNEQFF
TGTGCCACCAGCGCAGGCAGCTCCTACAATGAGCAGTTCTTC
>TRBV20-1|NA|TRBJ2-3|NA
CSASPDTQYF
TGCAGTGCTAGCCCAGATACGCAGTATTTT
>TRBV27|NA|TRBJ2-3|NA
CASSLQNSPGDTQYF
TGTGCCAGCAGTTTACAGAACAGCCCGGGAGATACGCAGTATTTT
>TRBV27|NA|TRBJ1-3|TRBD1
CASSPWDSKNTIYF
TGTGCCAGCAGTCCGTGGGACAGTAAAAACACCATATATTTT
>TRBV9|NA|TRBJ1-6|NA
CASSVGGGGDSPLHF
TGTGCCAGCAGCGTAGGCGGGGGGGGAGATTCACCCCTCCACTTT
>TRBV7-2|NA|TRBJ2-5|TRBD1
CASSPGQGKETQYF
TGTGCCAGCAGCCCTGGACAGGGAAAAGAGACCCAGTACTTC
>TRBV10-3|NA|TRBJ2-2|TRBD2
CAISDGTKGKTGELFF
TGTGCCATCAGCGACGGGACTAAGGGGAAAACCGGGGAGCTGTTTTTT
>TRBV9|NA|TRBJ2-1|NA
CASSVAVTPTPNEQFF
TGTGCCAGCAGCGTAGCCGTGACTCCGACCCCCAATGAGCAGTTCTTC
>TRBV7-2|NA|TRBJ1-5|NA
CASSLTAGPNQPQHF
TGTGCCAGCAGCTTAACGGCAGGACCTAATCAGCCCCAGCATTTT
>TRBV11-2|NA|TRBJ2-7|TRBD2
CASSLAASGGPSYEQYF
TGTGCCAGCAGCTTAGCGGCTAGCGGGGGCCCCTCCTACGAGCAGTACTTC
>TRBV9|NA|TRBJ2-7|TRBD1
CASSQGASTYEQYF
TGTGCCAGCAGCCAGGGGGCTAGCACCTACGAGCAGTACTTC
>TRBV7-9|NA|TRBJ2-3|NA
CASSLDVPGTDTQYF
TGTGCCAGCAGCCTAGATGTACCTGGCACAGATACGCAGTATTTT
>TRBV30|NA|TRBJ2-5|NA
CAWSVDGGQTQYF
TGTGCCTGGAGTGTAGACGGGGGACAGACCCAGTACTTC
>TRBV7-2|few|TRBJ2-4|TRBD1
CASSLPDRALAKNIQYF
TGTGCCAGCAGCCTCCCGGACAGGGCACTAGCCAAAAACATTCAGTACTTC
>TRBV10-3|few|TRBJ2-3|TRBD1
CAISEQDRGGTQYF
TGTGCCATCAGTGAGCAGGACAGGGGCGGTACGCAGTATTTT
>TRBV4-1|NA|TRBJ2-7|NA
CASSQPGEGRYEQYF
TGCGCCAGCAGCCAGCCGGGGGAAGGAAGGTACGAGCAGTACTTC
>TRBV4-1|few|TRBJ2-3|NA
CASSPRSSSGIDTQYF
TGCGCCAGCAGCCCCCGCTCGAGCTCGGGGATAGATACGCAGTATTTT
>TRBV29-1|NA|TRBJ2-5|NA
CSVVAETGETQYF
TGCAGCGTTGTAGCCGAAACTGGCGAGACCCAGTACTTC
>TRBV27|NA|TRBJ2-5|TRBD2
CASSLAGGLETQYF
TGTGCCAGCAGTTTAGCGGGGGGCTTGGAGACCCAGTACTTC
>TRBV2|NA|TRBJ1-5|NA
CASSDLGAVNQPQHF
TGTGCCAGCAGTGATCTGGGCGCGGTTAATCAGCCCCAGCATTTT
>TRBV29-1|NA|TRBJ2-6|NA
CSVEVSGANVLTF
TGCAGCGTTGAAGTCTCTGGGGCCAACGTCCTGACTTTC
>TRBV4-2|NA|TRBJ1-2|NA
CASSLPDNYGYTF
TGTGCCAGCAGCCTCCCGGACAACTATGGCTACACCTTC
>TRBV2|many|TRBJ2-4|NA
CASRRGTARAKNIQYF
TGTGCCAGCAGACGGGGGACCGCACGAGCCAAAAACATTCAGTACTTC
>TRBV5-1|NA|TRBJ2-6|TRBD2
CASRTSGDSGANVLTF
TGCGCCAGCAGGACTAGCGGGGACTCTGGGGCCAACGTCCTGACTTTC
>TRBV30|few|TRBJ2-5|TRBD1
CAWSVSGTGQETQYF
TGTGCCTGGAGTGTGTCCGGGACAGGCCAAGAGACCCAGTACTTC
>TRBV30|NA|TRBJ1-5|NA
CAWSVGGPGENQPQHF
TGTGCCTGGAGTGTTGGAGGCCCTGGGGAGAATCAGCCCCAGCATTTT
>TRBV12-2|NA|TRBJ1-2|NA
CASRLAEDYAPIPGQRRTNYGYTF
TGTGCAAGTCGCTTAGCGGAGGACTATGCACCGATCCCGGGACAAAGGCGGACTAACTATGGCTACACCTTC
>TRBV2|few|TRBJ2-7|TRBD1
CASGIDRGYEQYF
TGTGCCAGCGGGATTGACAGGGGTTACGAGCAGTACTTC
>TRBV30|NA|TRBJ2-7|NA
CAWTPQYRSYEQYF
TGTGCCTGGACCCCGCAATACCGTTCCTACGAGCAGTACTTC
>TRBV25-1|NA|TRBJ1-2|TRBD1
CASQGAQDGYTF
TGTGCCAGCCAGGGGGCGCAGGATGGCTACACCTTC
>TRBV11-2|NA|TRBJ1-2|NA
CASSLRGYGYTF
TGTGCCAGCAGCTTAAGGGGGTATGGCTACACCTTC
>TRBV30|few|TRBJ1-2|TRBD1
CAWSVGDRANYGYTF
TGTGCCTGGAGTGTAGGGGACAGGGCTAACTATGGCTACACCTTC
>TRBV4-1|NA|TRBJ1-1|NA
CASSQGVQSQAFF
TGCGCCAGCAGCCAAGGAGTCCAGTCACAGGCTTTCTTT
>TRBV5-1|NA|TRBJ1-1|NA
CASSFAPDTEAFF
TGCGCCAGCAGCTTTGCCCCCGACACTGAAGCTTTCTTT
>TRBV30|NA|TRBJ1-2|NA
CAWSGSVLVDGYTF
TGTGCCTGGAGTGGCTCCGTCTTAGTTGATGGCTACACCTTC
>TRBV27|once|TRBJ2-5|NA
CASSFGTGTQYF
TGTGCCAGCAGTTTCGGCACTGGGACCCAGTACTTC
>TRBV5-4|NA|TRBJ1-2|TRBD1
CASSLGAQGAPIGYTF
TGTGCCAGCAGCTTGGGGGCACAGGGGGCGCCGATTGGCTACACCTTC
>TRBV6-4|few|TRBJ1-5|NA
CASSDNKYNQPQHF
TGTGCCAGCAGTGACAACAAGTATAATCAGCCCCAGCATTTT
>TRBV18|NA|TRBJ1-2|TRBD1
CASSLQGAAYGYTF
TGTGCCAGCTCACTCCAGGGGGCAGCTTATGGCTACACCTTC